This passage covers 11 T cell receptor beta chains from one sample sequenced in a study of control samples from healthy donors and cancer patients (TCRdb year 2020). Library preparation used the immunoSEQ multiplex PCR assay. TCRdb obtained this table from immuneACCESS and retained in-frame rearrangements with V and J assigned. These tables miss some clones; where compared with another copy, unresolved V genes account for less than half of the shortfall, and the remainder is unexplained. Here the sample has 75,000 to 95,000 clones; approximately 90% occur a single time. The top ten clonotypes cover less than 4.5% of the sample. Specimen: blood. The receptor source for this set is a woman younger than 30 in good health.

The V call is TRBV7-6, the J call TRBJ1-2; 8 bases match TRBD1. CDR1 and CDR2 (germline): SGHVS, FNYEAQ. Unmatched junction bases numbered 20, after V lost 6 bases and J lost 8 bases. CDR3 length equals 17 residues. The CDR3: CASSKSLVGQGSSGYTF. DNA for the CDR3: TGTGCCAGCAGTAAATCATTGGTTGGACAGGGATCGTCAGGCTACACCTTC. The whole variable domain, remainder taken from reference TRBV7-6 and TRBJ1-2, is GAGVSQSPRYKVTKRGQDVALRCDPISGHVSLYWYRQALGQGPEFLTYFNYEAQQDKSGLPNDRFSAERPEGSISTLTIQRTEQRDSAMYRCASSKSLVGQGSSGYTFGSGTRLTVV.

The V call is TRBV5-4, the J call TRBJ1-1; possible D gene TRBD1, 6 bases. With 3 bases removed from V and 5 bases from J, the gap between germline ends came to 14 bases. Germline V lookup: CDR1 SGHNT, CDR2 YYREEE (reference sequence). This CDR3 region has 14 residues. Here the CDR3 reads CASSWGGAGTEAFF. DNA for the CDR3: TGTGCCAGCAGCTGGGGGGGGGCAGGAACTGAAGCTTTCTTT.

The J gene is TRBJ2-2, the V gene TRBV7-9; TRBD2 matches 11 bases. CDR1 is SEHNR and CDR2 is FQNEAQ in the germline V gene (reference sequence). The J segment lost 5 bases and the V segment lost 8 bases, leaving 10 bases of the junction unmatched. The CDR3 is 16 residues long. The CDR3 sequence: CASGLAGGLQTGELFF. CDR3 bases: TGTGCCAGCGGTCTAGCGGGGGGACTTCAGACCGGGGAGCTGTTTTTT.

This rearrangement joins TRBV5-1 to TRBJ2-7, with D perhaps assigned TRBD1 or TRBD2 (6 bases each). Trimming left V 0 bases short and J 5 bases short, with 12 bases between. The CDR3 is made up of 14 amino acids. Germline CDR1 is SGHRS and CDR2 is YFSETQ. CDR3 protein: CASSLEEGVNEQYF. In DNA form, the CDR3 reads TGCGCCAGCAGCTTGGAGGAGGGGGTCAACGAGCAGTACTTC.

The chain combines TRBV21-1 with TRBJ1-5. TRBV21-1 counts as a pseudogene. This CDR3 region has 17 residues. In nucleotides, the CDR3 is TGTGCCAGCAGCATCGACCCGGAGTGGTATAGCAATCAGCCCCAGCATTTT. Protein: CASSIDPEWYSNQPQHF.

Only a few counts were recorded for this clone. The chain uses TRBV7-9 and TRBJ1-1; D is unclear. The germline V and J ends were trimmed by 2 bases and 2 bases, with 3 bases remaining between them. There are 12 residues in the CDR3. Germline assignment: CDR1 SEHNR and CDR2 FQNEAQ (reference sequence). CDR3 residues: CASSLTNTEAFF. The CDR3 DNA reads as TGTGCCAGCAGCTTAACAAACACTGAAGCTTTCTTT.

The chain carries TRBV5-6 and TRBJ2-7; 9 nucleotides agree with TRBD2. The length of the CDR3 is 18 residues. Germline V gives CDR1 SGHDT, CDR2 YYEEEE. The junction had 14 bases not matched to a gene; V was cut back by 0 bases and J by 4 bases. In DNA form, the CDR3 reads TGTGCCAGCAGCTTGGGGCGGGGGGGCCGGAGTGAGTCATACGAGCAGTACTTC. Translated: CASSLGRGGRSESYEQYF.

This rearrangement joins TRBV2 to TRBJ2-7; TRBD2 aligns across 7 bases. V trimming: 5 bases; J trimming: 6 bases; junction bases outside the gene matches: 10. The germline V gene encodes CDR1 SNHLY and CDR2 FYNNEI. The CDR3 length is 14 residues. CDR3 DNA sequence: TGTGCCAGCAGTCCCGGGACTACGACGATCGAGCAGTACTTC. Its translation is CASSPGTTTIEQYF.

The CDR3 spells CAIRDSASSPLHF. CDR3 coding DNA: TGTGCCATCCGGGATTCCGCTAGTTCACCCCTCCACTTT. The V and J genes are TRBV2 and TRBJ1-6; no firm D call. V lost 10 bases and J 9 bases, leaving 16 bases between the germline ends. Germline CDR1 is SNHLY and CDR2 is FYNNEI. The CDR3 extends over 13 amino acids.

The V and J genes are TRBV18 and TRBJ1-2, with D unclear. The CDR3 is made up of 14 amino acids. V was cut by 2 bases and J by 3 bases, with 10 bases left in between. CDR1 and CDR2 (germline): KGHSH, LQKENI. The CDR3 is CASSPTRTDYGYTF. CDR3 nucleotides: TGTGCCAGCTCACCAACGAGGACGGACTATGGCTACACCTTC.

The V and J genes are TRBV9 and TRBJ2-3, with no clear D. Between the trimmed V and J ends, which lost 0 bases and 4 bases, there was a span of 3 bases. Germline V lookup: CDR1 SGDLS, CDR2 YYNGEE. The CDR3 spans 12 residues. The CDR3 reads CASSVGADTQYF. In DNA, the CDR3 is TGTGCCAGCAGCGTAGGGGCAGATACGCAGTATTTT.